These 7 T cell receptor beta chains were sequenced from one sample in a study of blood T cell repertoires in COVID-19. Sequencing used immunoSEQ multiplex PCR; TCRdb keeps in-frame clones, though not all of them. The sample lists tens of thousands of clones, 86% occurring once. The specimen was peripheral blood. These receptors came from a man aged 50 to 59 in a cohort sampled during active COVID-19.

This clone was found once. This chain uses TRBV3-1 (or the pseudogene TRBV3-2) with TRBJ1-2; TRBD1 agrees at 7 bases. V lost 3 bases to trimming and J lost 0 bases; unmatched junction nucleotides: 4. The CDR3 has 15 amino acids. Germline CDR1 and CDR2: LGHDT and YNNKEL (reference sequence). CDR3 bases: TGTGCCAGCAGCCATAGCCAGGGGGCTAACTATGGCTACACCTTC. This encodes CASSHSQGANYGYTF.

The chain combines TRBV2 with TRBJ1-2; 9 nucleotides align to TRBD1. The length of the CDR3 is 10 residues. J gave up 11 bases and V 6 bases, and 1 base lay outside the gene matches. Germline CDR1 SNHLY, CDR2 FYNNEI. This CDR3 is CASRGQGYTF. The DNA of the CDR3 is TGTGCCAGCAGGGGACAGGGTTACACCTTC.

The CDR3 is CASSVGTAETEETQYF. CDR3 nucleotides: TGTGCCAGCAGCGTCGGGACTGCAGAGACCGAAGAGACCCAGTACTTC. The chain couples TRBV9 to TRBJ2-5; possible D gene TRBD2, 6 bases. The CDR3 contains 16 residues. V was clipped by 2 bases and J by 3 bases, with 17 bases between them. Germline lookup yields CDR1 SGDLS and CDR2 YYNGEE.

As for this clone: Other DNA sequences from this sample encode an identical CDR3 as well. The V and J genes are TRBV11-2 and TRBJ1-1, with D maybe TRBD1 (5 bases). V lost 0 bases and J lost 4, with 6 bases in between. Per germline, CDR1 SGHAT and CDR2 FQNNGV. The CDR3 consists of 13 residues. The CDR3 nucleotides are TGTGCCAGCAGCTTAGATAGGGGCACTGAAGCTTTCTTT. As protein: CASSLDRGTEAFF.

The chain carries TRBV19 and TRBJ1-2; TRBD1 agrees at 8 bases. Per germline, CDR1 LNHDA and CDR2 SQIVND (reference sequence). The ends lost 4 bases at V and 4 bases at J; junction bases unmatched: 8. The CDR3 spans 15 residues. The CDR3 sequence is CASSTQDRAGYGYTF. For the CDR3, the DNA is TGTGCCAGTAGTACCCAGGACAGGGCGGGCTATGGCTACACCTTC.

The chain is built from TRBV15 and TRBJ1-5; D not certain. The germline V gene has CDR1 LNHNV and CDR2 YYDKDF (reference sequence). V lost 3 bases to trimming and J lost 0 bases, with 9 bases between them. This CDR3 spans 15 amino acids. The CDR3 DNA reads as TGTGCCACCAGCAGGGAGAGTCTTAGCAATCAGCCCCAGCATTTT. Its translation: CATSRESLSNQPQHF.

This clone was seen once. The chain uses TRBV5-6 and TRBJ2-2; no firm D call. The CDR3 is 12 amino acids. V lost 0 bases and J 10 bases, leaving 7 bases between the germline ends. The germline gives CDR1 SGHDT, CDR2 YYEEEE. CDR3 protein: CASSLASVELFF. The CDR3 bases are TGTGCCAGCAGCTTGGCCAGCGTGGAGCTGTTTTTT.